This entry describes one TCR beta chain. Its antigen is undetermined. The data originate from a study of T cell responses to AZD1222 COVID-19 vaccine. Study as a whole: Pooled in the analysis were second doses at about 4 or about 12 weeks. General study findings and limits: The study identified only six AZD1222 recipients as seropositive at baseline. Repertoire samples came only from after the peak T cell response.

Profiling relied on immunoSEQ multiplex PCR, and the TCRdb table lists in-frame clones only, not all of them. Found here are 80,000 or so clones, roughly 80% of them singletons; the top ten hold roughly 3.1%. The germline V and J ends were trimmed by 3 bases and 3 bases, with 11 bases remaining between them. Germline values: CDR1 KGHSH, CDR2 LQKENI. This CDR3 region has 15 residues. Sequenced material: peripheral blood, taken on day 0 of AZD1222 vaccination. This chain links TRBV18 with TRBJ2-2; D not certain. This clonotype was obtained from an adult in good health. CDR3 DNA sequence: TGTGCCAGCTCACCTCCAAACGTCCACACCGGGGAGCTGTTTTTT. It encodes CASSPPNVHTGELFF.